The 24 T cell receptor beta chains given below trace back to one sample, sequenced in a study of cytomegalovirus exposure and HLA in healthy donors. Use of 60 Vbeta and 13 Jbeta primers characterized the PCR. Sequencing used immunoSEQ multiplex PCR; TCRdb keeps in-frame clones, though not all of them. The table has over 110,000 clones, about 84% seen once. The sample consisted of PBMCs. These receptors were collected from a woman in her thirties or forties in good health and CMV-seropositive.

The rearrangement joins TRBV7-9 to TRBJ2-1; 10 nucleotides match TRBD2. With V trimmed by 2 bases and J by 6 bases, 7 bases remained unmatched. Germline V gene data show CDR1 as SEHNR and CDR2 as FQNEAQ (reference sequence). The CDR3 length is 16 residues. The CDR3 DNA sequence: TGTGCCAGCAGCTTACGCGGGCTAGCGGGAGCCAATGAGCAGTTCTTC. Its protein is CASSLRGLAGANEQFF.

The V and J genes are TRBV11-2 and TRBJ2-1, with 10 bases identical to TRBD2. The CDR3 has 16 amino acids. Unmatched junction bases numbered 6, after V lost 3 bases and J lost 4 bases. Germline CDR1 SGHAT, CDR2 FQNNGV. For the CDR3, the DNA is TGTGCCAGCAGCTTCGGCGCTAGCGGGGGTTACAATGAGCAGTTCTTC. Protein: CASSFGASGGYNEQFF.

The rearrangement links TRBV5-1 to TRBJ2-3; 12 bases agree with TRBD2. Losses at the gene ends were 0 bases for V and 6 bases for J; bases not matched to a gene: 2. CDR1 is SGHRS, CDR2 YFSETQ, per germline. The CDR3 is made up of 15 amino acids. The CDR3 bases are TGCGCCAGCAGCTTGGGAACTAGCGGGGGGGATACGCAGTATTTT. Its protein product is CASSLGTSGGDTQYF.

This chain connects TRBV28 to TRBJ2-2; 10 nucleotides line up with TRBD2. This CDR3 comprises 15 residues. V was clipped by 5 bases and J by 6 bases; unmatched bases: 6. Per the germline V gene, CDR1 is MDHEN and CDR2 is SYDVKM. The CDR3, as DNA: TGTGCCAGCAGTCCTAGCGGGAGTTCTCCCGGGGAGCTGTTTTTT. Residues: CASSPSGSSPGELFF.

The chain is built from TRBV2 and TRBJ2-5, with D unclear. CDR3 length equals 12 residues. V lost 0 bases and J 4 bases, leaving 3 bases between the germline ends. Germline assignment: CDR1 SNHLY and CDR2 FYNNEI. The CDR3 reads CASSEAAETQYF. CDR3 nucleotide sequence: TGTGCCAGCAGTGAAGCAGCAGAGACCCAGTACTTC.

The V call is TRBV18, the J call TRBJ2-1, with D uncertain. Germline V gene data show CDR1 as KGHSH and CDR2 as LQKENI. Trimming took off 1 base at V and 4 bases at J, with 5 bases between the two ends. The CDR3 contains 13 residues. The CDR3 region is CASSPLTYNEQFF. CDR3 sequence (DNA): TGTGCCAGCTCACCACTTACTTACAATGAGCAGTTCTTC.

This clone came up a few times. The rearrangement joins TRBV18 to TRBJ2-5, with D possibly matching TRBD2 (7 bases). Germline CDR1 is KGHSH and CDR2 is LQKENI. This CDR3 has 13 amino acids. Trimming removed 8 bases at V and 5 bases at J, with 15 bases between. The DNA for the CDR3 is TGTGCCAGCCAAGCGGGAAGGGGGGAGACCCAGTACTTC. It is translated as CASQAGRGETQYF.

This clone appeared a few times. The chain couples TRBV19 to TRBJ1-5; the D gene is possibly TRBD1 (6 bases). This CDR3 has 14 residues. Germline V gene lookup returns CDR1 LNHDA and CDR2 SQIVND (reference sequence). V gave up 9 bases and J gave up 9 bases, with 21 bases separating them. CDR3 sequence (DNA): TGTGCCAGCAGATACAGGGACCCCCAGCGGCCCCAGCATTTT. It encodes CASRYRDPQRPQHF.

This chain joins TRBV19 and TRBJ1-5, with no clear D. V dropped 3 bases and J dropped 3 bases, with 12 bases sitting between them. The CDR3 is 15 residues long. Per germline, CDR1 LNHDA and CDR2 SQIVND (reference sequence). CDR3 protein: CASSMGPNPNQPQHF. The CDR3 DNA follows: TGTGCCAGTAGTATGGGCCCGAACCCCAATCAGCCCCAGCATTTT.

The chain is built from TRBV25-1 and TRBJ2-5; the D gene is possibly TRBD2 (7 bases). This CDR3 is 15 amino acids long. CDR1 and CDR2 from the germline V gene are MGHDK and SYGVNS. Trimming cost V 5 bases and J 4 bases, with 17 bases left between them. The CDR3 coding sequence is TGTGCCAGCAGTCAAGGGCGGGGAGGGGGAGAGACCCAGTACTTC. It codes for CASSQGRGGGETQYF.

This chain connects TRBV6-1 to TRBJ2-5; 11 nucleotides align to TRBD2. Per the germline V gene, CDR1 is MNHNS and CDR2 is SASEGT. J was trimmed by 3 bases and V by 7 bases; bases with no gene match: 4. There are 14 residues in the CDR3. CDR3 sequence (DNA): TGTGCCAGCAAACCGGGACTAGCGGAAGAGACCCAGTACTTC. Translating it yields CASKPGLAEETQYF.

The rearrangement joins TRBV5-1 to TRBJ2-7; 7 bases line up with TRBD1. The CDR3 contains 13 residues. Germline V lookup: CDR1 SGHRS, CDR2 YFSETQ. V shed 6 bases, J shed 3 bases, and the junction held 6 bases outside the gene matches. The chain's CDR3 is CASTETGYYEQYF. The CDR3, as DNA: TGCGCCAGCACCGAGACAGGGTACTACGAGCAGTACTTC.

J is TRBJ1-3 and V is TRBV7-9, with D uncertain. The V gene lost 0 bases and the J gene lost 2 bases, with 8 bases spanning the gap. This CDR3 has 15 amino acids. Looked up from germline, CDR1 is SEHNR and CDR2 is FQNEAQ (reference sequence). The DNA of the CDR3 is TGTGCCAGCAGCTTAGCCTCCCAGGCTGGAAACACCATATATTTT. The encoded protein is CASSLASQAGNTIYF.

The chain uses TRBV30 and TRBJ2-1; the match to TRBD1 covers 7 bases. Germline CDR1 reads GTSNPN; CDR2 reads SVGIG (reference sequence). This CDR3 has 12 amino acids. The junction had 1 base not matched to a gene; V was cut back by 2 bases and J by 6 bases. The CDR3 nucleotides read TGTGCCTGGAGTCCAGGGGGCAATGAGCAGTTCTTC. Its protein product is CAWSPGGNEQFF.

This clone was counted a few times. This sequence joins TRBV9 and TRBJ2-7; 8 positions match TRBD1. The CDR3 spans 14 residues. V shed 0 bases and J 4 bases; nucleotides not matched to a gene: 3. Germline CDR1 SGDLS, CDR2 YYNGEE. The CDR3, as DNA: TGTGCCAGCAGCGTAGATCAGGGGGCGTACGAGCAGTACTTC. Protein: CASSVDQGAYEQYF.

In its sample, this clone was seen many times. The chain links TRBV19 to TRBJ2-7, with D possibly TRBD2 on 5 matching bases. Deletions cut 9 bases from V and 2 bases from J, with 20 bases between. The CDR3 loop spans 15 amino acids. The germline V gene encodes CDR1 LNHDA and CDR2 SQIVND (reference sequence). CDR3 sequence: CARRVGIDTTYEQYF. The CDR3 region has the DNA TGTGCCAGGAGGGTCGGTATTGACACTACCTACGAGCAGTACTTC.

V gene TRBV11-1 combines with J gene TRBJ2-5; TRBD1 might be the D (5 bases). Trimming took 1 base from V and 9 from J, leaving 12 bases between them. The CDR3 consists of 13 residues. Germline V gives CDR1 SGHAT, CDR2 FQDESV (reference sequence). CDR3: CASSLEGLGAQYF. In nucleotides, the CDR3 is TGTGCCAGCAGCTTAGAAGGGTTAGGGGCCCAGTACTTC.

This clone was counted between two and nine times. The V call is TRBV19, the J call TRBJ1-5; D may be TRBD1 (6 bases). This CDR3 contains 16 residues. Germline V lookup: CDR1 LNHDA, CDR2 SQIVND (reference sequence). V was pared by 4 bases and J by 0 bases, with 13 bases between. This CDR3 is CASSTPTGYSNQPQHF. The CDR3 DNA is TGTGCCAGTAGTACACCGACAGGCTATAGCAATCAGCCCCAGCATTTT. Full variable domain (outside the CDR3, taken from reference TRBV19 and TRBJ1-5): DGGITQSPKYLFRKEGQNVTLSCEQNLNHDAMYWYRQDPGQGLRLIYYSQIVNDFQKGDIAEGYSVSREKKESFPLTVTSAQKNPTAFYLCASSTPTGYSNQPQHFGDGTRLSIL.

The CDR3 region is CASSWTGGSTGELFF. CDR3 bases: TGCGCCAGCAGCTGGACAGGGGGGAGCACCGGGGAGCTGTTTTTT. The gene calls are TRBV5-1 and TRBJ2-2; 10 nucleotides align to TRBD1. V lost 3 bases to trimming and J lost 4 bases; unmatched junction nucleotides: 3. Germline CDR1 and CDR2: SGHRS and YFSETQ. CDR3 length: 15 residues.

The chain employs TRBV5-4 and TRBJ2-3, with 8 bases aligning to TRBD2. Germline V gives CDR1 SGHNT, CDR2 YYREEE (reference sequence). The CDR3 is 14 residues long. Trimming cost V 6 bases and J 5 bases; bases outside gene matches: 8. The CDR3 DNA reads TGTGCCAGCACCTGGACTAGCTCTGGAGATACGCAGTATTTT. Translated: CASTWTSSGDTQYF.

The chain is built from TRBV5-1 and TRBJ2-3; 7 nucleotides line up with TRBD1. The CDR3 spans 15 residues. CDR1 is SGHRS and CDR2 is YFSETQ in the germline V gene. Trimming at V came to 4 bases and at J to 4 bases, leaving 9 bases not matched to a gene. The CDR3 DNA follows: TGCGCCAGCAGCCCCGACAGGGCCGGCGCAGATACGCAGTATTTT. It translates to CASSPDRAGADTQYF.

This clone is a singleton in its sample. The chain carries TRBV7-3 and TRBJ2-2, with no clear D. Germline loops: CDR1 SGHTA, CDR2 FQGTGA. CDR3 length: 14 residues. V lost 1 base and J lost 7, with 10 bases in between. This CDR3 is CASSLNPVDGELFF. In DNA form, the CDR3 reads TGTGCCAGCAGCTTAAACCCGGTAGACGGGGAGCTGTTTTTT.

This chain connects TRBV15 to TRBJ1-2; 8 bases fit TRBD1. This CDR3 spans 15 amino acids. Germline trimming cut 0 bases from V and 4 bases from J; bases unmatched to any gene: 4. From germline, CDR1 is LNHNV and CDR2 YYDKDF (reference sequence). CDR3 in DNA: TGTGCCACCAGCAGAGATCCAGGGGGCGGCTATGGCTACACCTTC. Amino acids: CATSRDPGGGYGYTF.

The chain joins TRBV28 to TRBJ1-6; D gene unclear. CDR1 MDHEN and CDR2 SYDVKM come from the germline V gene. V lost 6 bases, J lost 4 bases, and 13 bases lay in between. CDR3 length: 15 residues. CDR3: CASSAPSGYNSPLHF. The CDR3 region has the DNA TGTGCCAGCAGCGCGCCGTCGGGGTATAATTCACCCCTCCACTTT.